Detailed here is one TCR beta chain. Per the germline V gene, CDR1 is ENHRY and CDR2 is SYGVKD. CDR3 length equals 13 residues. Trimming shortened V by 1 base and J by 7 bases, and 8 bases separated the two germline ends. The data were taken from a study of blood T cell repertoires in COVID-19. Profiling relied on immunoSEQ multiplex PCR, and the TCRdb table lists in-frame clones only, not all of them. The sample consists of under 45,000 clones, over 75% of them appearing once. This TCR was recovered from a man aged 55-75 years with acute or convalescent COVID-19. The sequenced sample was peripheral blood. The chain couples TRBV10-3 to TRBJ1-5; D is possibly TRBD1 (5 bases). CDR3 sequence reads: CAISEWRDQPQHF. The CDR3 nucleotides are TGTGCCATCAGTGAGTGGAGGGACCAGCCCCAGCATTTT.